This TCR beta chain was observed in a study of T cells in Graves' hyperthyroidism and ophthalmopathy. Regarding the study as a whole: The majority of expanded thyroid clonotypes above 0.001 also appeared in blood.

The CDR3 sequence is 15 residues long. In germline, CDR1 is MNHEY, CDR2 SMNVEV (reference sequence). J lost 6 bases, V lost 6 bases, and 11 bases had no gene match. Using RNA transcripts as the source, TCR beta CDR3 regions were amplified. A first-round RT-PCR of the TCR CDR3 used the HTBI primer set. TCRdb re-called the multiplex PCR reads through MiXCR, storing one row per CDR3 protein. The profile shows roughly 500,000 distinct CDR3 sequences, about 16% of them singletons. Many counts were recorded for this clonotype. No antigen is known for it. The specimen sequenced was blood. The chain has TRBV27 and TRBJ2-7, with 10 nucleotides matching TRBD2. The receptor was derived from a woman in her twenties or thirties with Graves' ophthalmopathy. The CDR3 DNA reads TGTGCCAGCAGACCGGGACTAGCGCCCCTAGGCGAGCAGTACTTC. Translation: CASRPGLAPLGEQYF.